One and the same sample provided the 25 T cell receptor beta chains below, sequenced in a study of T cells expressing NK-cell markers. Each CDR3 protein gets one entry in TCRdb, which reprocessed the 5' RACE reads and gives no DNA. The ten top clones account for around a tenth, within a sample of 400,000 or so distinct CDR3 sequences. The sample was blood T cells: a sorted CD56 or NKG2C T cell subset, CD4+ or CD8+ T cells, or bulk PBMC T cells (not recorded which). Receptors originate from a woman aged 45-59 years in good health.

The chain is built from TRBV24-1 and TRBJ1-5; there is no DNA to check the TCRdb D call of TRBD1. CDR3 length equals 14 residues. Germline CDR1 and CDR2: KGHDR and SFDVKD. This CDR3 is CATSARTGVQPQHF.

This chain uses TRBV7-2 with TRBJ2-1. From germline, CDR1 is SGHTA and CDR2 FQGNSA. The CDR3 spans 15 residues. The CDR3: CASSLSRGSYNEQFF.

The chain joins TRBV7-8 to TRBJ2-3; checking the TCRdb D call of TRBD1 is not possible without DNA. There are 19 residues in the CDR3. The V gene's germline CDR1 is SGHVS and CDR2 FQNEAQ. This CDR3 is CASSPRATRSQGLTDTQYF. Full variable domain (outside the CDR3, taken from reference TRBV7-8 and TRBJ2-3): GAGVSQSPRYKVAKRGQDVALRCDPISGHVSLFWYQQALGQGPEFLTYFQNEAQLDKSGLPSDRFFAERPEGSVSTLKIQRTQQEDSAVYLCASSPRATRSQGLTDTQYFGPGTRLTVL.

The genes are TRBV27 and TRBJ2-1; the TRBD2 assignment by TCRdb is unverifiable without DNA. Germline V CDR1 and CDR2: MNHEY, SMNVEV (reference sequence). The CDR3 is 12 residues long. This CDR3 reads CASSSGLVRQFF.

The genes are TRBV27 and TRBJ2-2; the D call from TCRdb, TRBD2, cannot be confirmed without DNA. The CDR3 length is 14 residues. Germline V gene data show CDR1 as MNHEY and CDR2 as SMNVEV (reference sequence). The CDR3 is CASEQGGNTGELFF.

The rearrangement joins TRBV15 to TRBJ2-7; the TCRdb call, TRBD1, lacks DNA for checking. CDR3 size: 13 residues. The germline V gene encodes CDR1 LNHNV and CDR2 YYDKDF (reference sequence). The CDR3 loop reads CATSRDPGGEQYF.

The gene calls are TRBV5-1 and TRBJ2-5; TCRdb selects TRBD1, and the lack of DNA leaves this call unchecked. This CDR3 spans 14 amino acids. The germline CDR1 and CDR2 sequences are SGHRS and YFSETQ. The CDR3 region is CASSSTGDDETQYF.

The V call is TRBV15, the J call TRBJ2-7; TCRdb lists TRBD1, though no DNA is available to test this call. This CDR3 has 15 residues. The germline V gene encodes CDR1 LNHNV and CDR2 YYDKDF (reference sequence). CDR3 amino acids: CATSRVGGSSYEQYF.

The rearrangement joins TRBV20-1 to TRBJ2-1; TCRdb returns TRBD2, unconfirmable since there is no DNA. This CDR3 comprises 16 residues. Germline V lookup: CDR1 DFQATT, CDR2 SNEGSKA (reference sequence). Here the CDR3 reads CSVHSTGRASYNEQFF.

This chain links TRBV29-1 with TRBJ2-7; the D call of TRBD1 rests on TCRdb alone, since no DNA is present to check it. CDR1 and CDR2 from the germline V gene are SQVTM and ANQGSEA. CDR3 length: 11 residues. CDR3 loop: CSGGDVYEQYF.

This chain uses TRBV30 with TRBJ2-1; TCRdb proposes TRBD2, but this gene call is untestable without DNA. The germline gives CDR1 GTSNPN, CDR2 SVGIG (reference sequence). CDR3 length equals 13 residues. The chain's CDR3 is CTWSEGAGGEQFF.

The chain carries TRBV7-9 and TRBJ2-1; TCRdb's D gene call, TRBD2, goes unchecked for lack of DNA. The germline gives CDR1 SEHNR, CDR2 FQNEAQ (reference sequence). There are 20 residues in the CDR3. CDR3 amino acids: CASSYSLLAEGGGDYNEQFF.

The chain carries TRBV21-1 and TRBJ1-2. TRBV21-1 is a listed pseudogene. This CDR3 has 13 amino acids. CDR3 sequence reads: CASKNCSGYGYTF.

The chain is built from TRBV5-1 and TRBJ2-7; the D call from TCRdb, TRBD1, cannot be confirmed without DNA. This CDR3 comprises 15 residues. Germline CDR1 is SGHRS and CDR2 is YFSETQ. CDR3 sequence reads: CASSLGPGQGGEQYF.

This rearrangement joins TRBV4-1 to TRBJ2-1; absent DNA, TCRdb's TRBD2 call cannot be checked. This CDR3 contains 16 residues. The germline CDR1 and CDR2 sequences are MGHRA and YSYEKL. CDR3 protein: CASSHETSGWYNEQFF.

J is TRBJ2-1 and V is TRBV4-1. Germline V gene sequence: CDR1 MGHRA, CDR2 YSYEKL. The CDR3 contains 16 residues. The CDR3 sequence: CASSQDGENSYNEQFF.

The chain recombines TRBV11-2 with TRBJ1-2; there is no DNA to check the TCRdb D call of TRBD1. The CDR3 contains 15 residues. The germline V gene has CDR1 SGHAT and CDR2 FQNNGV. The CDR3: CASSSVRERNYGYTF. Filled out from reference TRBV11-2 and TRBJ1-2, the complete variable domain reads EAGVAQSPRYKIIEKRQSVAFWCNPISGHATLYWYQQILGQGPKLLIQFQNNGVVDDSQLPKDRFSAERLKGVDSTLKIQPAKLEDSAVYLCASSSVRERNYGYTFGSGTRLTVV.

The chain couples TRBV30 to TRBJ1-1. Looked up from germline, CDR1 is GTSNPN and CDR2 is SVGIG (reference sequence). The CDR3 covers 13 residues. Here the CDR3 reads CAWSVDSNTEAFF.

CDR3 sequence reads: CASSQRADYYEQYF. The chain has TRBV14 and TRBJ2-7; without DNA, the TCRdb call of TRBD2 cannot be checked. The CDR3 extends over 14 amino acids. CDR1 is SGHDN and CDR2 is FVKESK in the germline V gene.

This chain joins TRBV27 and TRBJ2-7; TCRdb proposes TRBD2, but this gene call is untestable without DNA. The CDR3 runs 15 residues. Per germline, CDR1 MNHEY and CDR2 SMNVEV (reference sequence). Here the CDR3 reads CASSALLGEAGEQYF.

The V and J genes are TRBV12-3 or TRBV12-4 and TRBJ1-5; TCRdb gives TRBD1 as the D gene, but with no DNA this cannot be confirmed. The CDR3 spans 14 residues. CDR3 region: CASSHTDRDQPQHF.

V usage is TRBV6-6 and J usage is TRBJ2-7; checking the TCRdb D call of TRBD2 is not possible without DNA. The CDR3 is 14 amino acids. Per germline, CDR1 MNHNY and CDR2 SVGAGI (reference sequence). CDR3 in amino acids: CASEELGIRYEQYF.

The chain carries TRBV29-1 and TRBJ2-5; TCRdb outputs TRBD1, but without DNA this stays unchecked. This CDR3 contains 12 residues. Germline V CDR1 and CDR2: SQVTM, ANQGSEA. The CDR3: CSVRDTQETQYF.

CDR3 residues: CSVDTRGTEAFF. J is TRBJ1-1 and V is TRBV29-1; TCRdb indicates TRBD1, and absent DNA this call remains unverified. Germline lookup yields CDR1 SQVTM and CDR2 ANQGSEA. The CDR3 is made up of 12 amino acids.

The rearrangement joins TRBV12-5 to TRBJ2-3. The CDR3 consists of 12 residues. CDR1 and CDR2 from the germline V gene are LGHNT and FRNRAP. The chain's CDR3 is CASGRGADTQYF.